This TCR beta chain was retrieved from a study of blood T cell repertoires in COVID-19. The table came from immunoSEQ multiplex PCR; TCRdb's copy has only in-frame clones and leaves some out. The data show about 270,000 clones, with 88% seen just once and 2% to 2.5% held by the top ten. The germline CDR1 and CDR2 sequences are MNHEY and SMNVEV (reference sequence). Trimming at V came to 6 bases and at J to 6 bases, leaving 8 bases not matched to a gene. This CDR3 comprises 15 residues. Clinical history as reported by participants underpinned cohort assignment. The TCR sequence derives from a woman in her fifties or sixties in a cohort exposed to, infected with or recovered from COVID-19 (not recorded which). Material for sequencing was PBMCs or T cells enriched from blood (not recorded which). The chain combines TRBV27 with TRBJ1-2; 12 bases line up with TRBD1. The CDR3 loop is CASRLGTGGADGYTF. For the CDR3, the DNA is TGTGCCAGCAGGCTAGGGACAGGGGGCGCGGATGGCTACACCTTC.